What follows describes a single TCR beta chain. Its antigen is still unknown. Additional DNA sequences in this sample encode the identical CDR3. The germline gives CDR1 KGHSH, CDR2 LQKENI. Trimming cost V 2 bases and J 1 base, with 5 bases left between them. The CDR3 totals 13 residues. With autoimmune disease history or systemic immunosuppression, patients were excluded. The data belong to a study of OX40 agonist ivuxolimab in advanced cancers. About the study: Patients received intravenous ivuxolimab every 2 weeks at 0.01 to 10 mg/kg.

The assay was immunoSEQ multiplex PCR, and TCRdb's table has in-frame clones only and misses some. This table holds about 72,000 clones, 75% to 90% found once. Regarding the study as a whole: The work left the antigen specificity of expanded peripheral T cells undetermined.

The chain employs TRBV18 and TRBJ1-1; the D is unclear. This clonotype originated in an adult with an advanced solid tumor such as melanoma, head and neck, liver or kidney cancer. The sample in question was CD4+ or CD8+ T cells sorted from blood, obtained in a trial of the OX40 agonist ivuxolimab. DNA of the CDR3: TGTGCCAGCTCACCAGACTCGAACACTGAAGCTTTCTTT. It specifies CASSPDSNTEAFF.